This TCR beta chain derives from a study of regulatory T cells in long-lasting Graves disease. Study-level results: Blood alone, not thyroid tissue, was studied. Favoring TRBV28, TRBJ1-2 and TRBJ2-5 was a feature seen in persistent disease.

Regarding this clonotype: Antigen: not known. A much larger clonotype is one base distant, so this may be a read error.

Looked up from germline, CDR1 is MNHNS and CDR2 is SASEGT. CDR3 size: 14 residues. Time point here: persistent/refractory GD, antithyroid drugs over 5 years with positive TRAb. The TCR library was made from RNA extracted from PBMCs. In building TCR beta libraries, iRepertoire HTBI primers were used together with Arm-PCR of CDR3 regions. TCRdb processed the multiplex PCR reads anew with MiXCR; each CDR3 protein has one entry. The table shows about 300,000 distinct CDR3 sequences, with around 23% occurring only once. Sequenced here: peripheral blood mononuclear cells (PBMCs), sampled when the disease was refractory, from a patient treated with antithyroid drugs. The rearrangement links TRBV6-1 to TRBJ1-5, with D maybe TRBD1 (6 bases). This receptor was identified in a female donor with Graves disease. In DNA form, the CDR3 reads TGTGCCAGCAGCGAGACAGGTACAAATCAGTCCCAGCATTTT. This gives the protein CASSETGTNQSQHF.